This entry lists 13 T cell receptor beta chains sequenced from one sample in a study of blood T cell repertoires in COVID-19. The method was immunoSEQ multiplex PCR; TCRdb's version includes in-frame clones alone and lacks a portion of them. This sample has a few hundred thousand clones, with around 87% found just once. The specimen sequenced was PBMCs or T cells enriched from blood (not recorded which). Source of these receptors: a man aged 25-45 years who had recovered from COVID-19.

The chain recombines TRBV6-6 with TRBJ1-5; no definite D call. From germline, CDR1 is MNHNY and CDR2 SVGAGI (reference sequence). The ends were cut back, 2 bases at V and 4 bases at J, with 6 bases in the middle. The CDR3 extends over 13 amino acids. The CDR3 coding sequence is TGTGCCAGCAGTTACCCGCAGAATCAGCCCCAGCATTTT. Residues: CASSYPQNQPQHF.

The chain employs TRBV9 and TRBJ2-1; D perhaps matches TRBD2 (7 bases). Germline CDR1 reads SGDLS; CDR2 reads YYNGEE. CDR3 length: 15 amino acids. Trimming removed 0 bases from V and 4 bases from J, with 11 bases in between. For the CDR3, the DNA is TGTGCCAGCAGCGTAGGAGGGGGGGAATACAATGAGCAGTTCTTC. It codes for CASSVGGGEYNEQFF.

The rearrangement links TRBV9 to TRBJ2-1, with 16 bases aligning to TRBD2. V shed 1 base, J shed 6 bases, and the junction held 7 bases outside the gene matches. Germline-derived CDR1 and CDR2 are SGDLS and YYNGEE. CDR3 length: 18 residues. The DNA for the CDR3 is TGTGCCAGCAGCGTATTGGGGACTAGCGGGGGGGTACCCAATGAGCAGTTCTTC. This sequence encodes CASSVLGTSGGVPNEQFF. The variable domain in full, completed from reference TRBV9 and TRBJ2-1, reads DSGVTQTPKHLITATGQRVTLRCSPRSGDLSVYWYQQSLDQGLQFLIQYYNGEERAKGNILERFSAQQFPDLHSELNLSSLELGDSALYFCASSVLGTSGGVPNEQFFGPGTRLTVL.

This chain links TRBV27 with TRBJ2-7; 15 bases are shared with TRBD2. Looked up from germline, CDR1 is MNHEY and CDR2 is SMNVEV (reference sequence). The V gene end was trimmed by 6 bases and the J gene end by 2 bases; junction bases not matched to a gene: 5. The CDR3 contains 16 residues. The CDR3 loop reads CASRGLAGGSPYEQYF. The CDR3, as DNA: TGTGCCAGCAGGGGACTAGCGGGGGGTTCTCCCTACGAGCAGTACTTC.

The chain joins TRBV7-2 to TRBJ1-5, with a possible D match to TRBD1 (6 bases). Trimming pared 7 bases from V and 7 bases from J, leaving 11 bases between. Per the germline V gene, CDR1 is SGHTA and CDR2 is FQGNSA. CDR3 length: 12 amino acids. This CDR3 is CASTMRGQPQHF. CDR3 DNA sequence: TGTGCCAGCACCATGAGGGGGCAGCCCCAGCATTTT. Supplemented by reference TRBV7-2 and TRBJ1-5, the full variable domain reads GAGVSQSPSNKVTEKGKDVELRCDPISGHTALYWYRQSLGQGLEFLIYFQGNSAPDKSGLPSDRFSAERTGGSVSTLTIQRTQQEDSAVYLCASTMRGQPQHFGDGTRLSIL.

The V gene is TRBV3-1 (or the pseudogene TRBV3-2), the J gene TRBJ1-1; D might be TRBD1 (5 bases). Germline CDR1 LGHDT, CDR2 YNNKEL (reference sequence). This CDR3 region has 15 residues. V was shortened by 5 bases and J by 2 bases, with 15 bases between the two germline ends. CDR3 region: CASSANGGTNTEAFF. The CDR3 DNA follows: TGTGCCAGCAGCGCGAACGGGGGGACCAACACTGAAGCTTTCTTT.

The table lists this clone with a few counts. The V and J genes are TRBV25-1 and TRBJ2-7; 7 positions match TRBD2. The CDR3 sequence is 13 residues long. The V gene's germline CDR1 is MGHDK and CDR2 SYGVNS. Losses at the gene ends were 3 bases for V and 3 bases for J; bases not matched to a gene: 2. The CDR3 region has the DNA TGTGCCAGCAGTGAGGCGGGAGACTACGAGCAGTACTTC. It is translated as CASSEAGDYEQYF.

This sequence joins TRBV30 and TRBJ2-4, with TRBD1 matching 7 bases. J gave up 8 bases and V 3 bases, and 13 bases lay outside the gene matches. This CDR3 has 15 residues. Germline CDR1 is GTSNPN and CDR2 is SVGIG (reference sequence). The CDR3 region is CAWRDTGAGADIQYF. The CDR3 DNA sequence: TGTGCCTGGAGGGACACAGGGGCGGGTGCAGACATTCAGTACTTC.

The CDR3 DNA reads TGTGCCAGCAGTTTAGTGGGACAGGGGATTAATGAAAAACTGTTTTTT. This translates into CASSLVGQGINEKLFF. This chain links TRBV27 with TRBJ1-4, with 10 positions matching TRBD1. J lost 4 bases, V lost 2 bases, and 4 bases had no gene match. The CDR3 loop spans 16 amino acids. Germline values: CDR1 MNHEY, CDR2 SMNVEV (reference sequence).

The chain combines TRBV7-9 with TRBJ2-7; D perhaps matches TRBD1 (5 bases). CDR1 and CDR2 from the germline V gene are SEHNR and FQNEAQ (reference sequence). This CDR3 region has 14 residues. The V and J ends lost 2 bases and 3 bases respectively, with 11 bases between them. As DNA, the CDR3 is TGTGCCAGCAGCTTACCCGGCCAGGGCTACGAGCAGTACTTC. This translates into CASSLPGQGYEQYF.

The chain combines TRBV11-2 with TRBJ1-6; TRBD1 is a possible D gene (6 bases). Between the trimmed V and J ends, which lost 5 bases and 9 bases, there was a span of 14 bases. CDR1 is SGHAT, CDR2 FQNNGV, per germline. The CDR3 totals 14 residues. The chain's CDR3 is CASSQTGEASPLHF. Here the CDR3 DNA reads TGTGCCAGCAGCCAGACAGGAGAAGCTTCACCCCTCCACTTT.

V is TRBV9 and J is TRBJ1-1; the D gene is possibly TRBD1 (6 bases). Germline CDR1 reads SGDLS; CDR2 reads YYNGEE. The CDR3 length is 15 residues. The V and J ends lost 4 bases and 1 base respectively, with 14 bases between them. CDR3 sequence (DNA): TGTGCCAGCAGCCCTCAGGGCAGGGGGAACACTGAAGCTTTCTTT. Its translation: CASSPQGRGNTEAFF.

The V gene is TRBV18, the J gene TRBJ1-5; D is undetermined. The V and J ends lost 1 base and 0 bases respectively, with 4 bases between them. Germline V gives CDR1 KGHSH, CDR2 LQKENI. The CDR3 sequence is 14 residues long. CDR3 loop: CASSPQYSNQPQHF. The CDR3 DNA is TGTGCCAGCTCACCACAATATAGCAATCAGCCCCAGCATTTT. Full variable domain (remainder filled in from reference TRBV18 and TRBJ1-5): NAGVMQNPRHLVRRRGQEARLRCSPMKGHSHVYWYRQLPEEGLKFMVYLQKENIIDESGMPKERFSAEFPKEGPSILRIQQVVRGDSAAYFCASSPQYSNQPQHFGDGTRLSIL.